What follows are 21 T cell receptor beta chains derived from one specimen sequenced in a study of OX40 agonist ivuxolimab in advanced cancers. Some clones are missing from TCRdb's copy, which holds only in-frame ones; the method was immunoSEQ multiplex PCR. The sample includes tens of thousands of clones, around 78% of them seen just once. The material was CD4+ or CD8+ T cells sorted from blood, obtained in a trial of the OX40 agonist ivuxolimab. All receptors derive from an adult with an advanced solid tumor such as melanoma, head and neck, liver or kidney cancer.

This clone was counted a single time. The CDR3 here is CASSSEGRTQETQYF. The DNA for the CDR3 is TGTGCCAGCAGCTCCGAGGGACGGACCCAAGAGACCCAGTACTTC. The chain has TRBV13 and TRBJ2-5; perhaps D is TRBD1 or TRBD2 (5 bases each). This CDR3 is 15 amino acids long. The germline gives CDR1 PRHDT, CDR2 FYEKMQ (reference sequence). V was clipped by 4 bases and J by 1 base, with 13 bases between them.

A single count supports this clone. V usage is TRBV19 and J usage is TRBJ2-5; no clear D. This CDR3 comprises 11 residues. V shed 3 bases and J shed 3 bases, with 2 bases lying between them. CDR1 and CDR2 (germline): LNHDA, SQIVND (reference sequence). CDR3 in amino acids: CASSMEETQYF. CDR3 DNA: TGTGCCAGTAGTATGGAAGAGACCCAGTACTTC.

This clone has just a few counts. The rearrangement joins TRBV7-9 to TRBJ2-5, with a possible D match to TRBD1 (5 bases). The V gene's germline CDR1 is SEHNR and CDR2 FQNEAQ (reference sequence). The CDR3 has 13 amino acids. Trimming stripped 5 bases from V and 4 bases from J, with 11 bases between. The CDR3 reads CASSGRVGETQYF. The CDR3 bases are TGTGCCAGCAGCGGCAGGGTTGGAGAGACCCAGTACTTC.

The chain couples TRBV14 to TRBJ1-2, with no clear D. The germline V and J ends were trimmed by 4 bases and 6 bases, with 12 bases remaining between them. In germline, CDR1 is SGHDN, CDR2 FVKESK. The CDR3 is 13 amino acids. The CDR3 here is CASSPSGPHGYTF. The CDR3 coding sequence is TGTGCCAGCAGCCCTTCCGGACCCCATGGCTACACCTTC.

J is TRBJ2-3 and V is TRBV7-4; weak D call: TRBD2 (5 bases). V lost 5 bases, J lost 5 bases, and 14 bases lay in between. The CDR3 contains 14 residues. CDR1 is SGHVT and CDR2 is SQSDAQ in the germline V gene. The CDR3 loop reads CASSPTGVQDTQYF. CDR3 nucleotides: TGTGCCAGCAGCCCTACCGGGGTTCAAGATACGCAGTATTTT.

The chain links TRBV7-2 to TRBJ1-6; no clear D gene. Germline-derived CDR1 and CDR2 are SGHTA and FQGNSA. Trimming pared 0 bases from V and 14 bases from J, leaving 11 bases between. This CDR3 comprises 13 residues. The CDR3 sequence is CASSLAPEWTLHF. The CDR3 nucleotides are TGTGCCAGCAGCTTAGCGCCGGAATGGACCCTCCACTTT.

This clone showed up just once. The chain is built from TRBV23-1 and TRBJ2-7, with D maybe TRBD2 (7 bases). TRBV23-1 has ORF status, its function being uncertain. V lost 8 bases and J 2 bases, leaving 13 bases between the germline ends. This CDR3 region has 13 residues. CDR3 DNA: TGCGCCAGCGTCGGGGGGCCAGCCTACGAGCAGTACTTC. Translated, it gives CASVGGPAYEQYF.

The chain recombines TRBV9 with TRBJ2-1; 8 positions match TRBD2. V lost 4 bases to trimming and J lost 8 bases; unmatched junction nucleotides: 14. Looked up from germline, CDR1 is SGDLS and CDR2 is YYNGEE. The CDR3 runs 16 residues. CDR3 in amino acids: CASSYPLAGGRDEQFF. The CDR3 DNA reads TGTGCCAGCAGCTACCCCCTTGCGGGGGGCAGGGATGAGCAGTTCTTC.

As regards this clone: One junction end disagrees with the germline gene, perhaps due to a read error. The rearrangement links TRBV7-7 to TRBJ1-4, with 9 bases identical to TRBD1. This CDR3 spans 15 amino acids. The germline V gene encodes CDR1 SSHAT and CDR2 FNYEAQ (reference sequence). The CDR3 DNA follows: TGTGCTAGCAGCTTAACGGGACAGGGAGCTGAAAAACTGTTTTTT. Its translation is CASSLTGQGAEKLFF.

The V gene is TRBV11-2, the J gene TRBJ2-6, with D unclear. This CDR3 is built from 16 residues. Trimming shortened V by 0 bases and J by 0 bases, and 6 bases separated the two germline ends. Germline V gene lookup returns CDR1 SGHAT and CDR2 FQNNGV. The CDR3: CASSLDGYSGANVLTF. The CDR3 nucleotides read TGTGCCAGCAGCTTAGACGGGTACTCTGGGGCCAACGTCCTGACTTTC.

This clone was observed a few times. The chain couples TRBV9 to TRBJ2-1, with TRBD1 matching over 7 bases. V lost 4 bases to trimming and J lost 5 bases; unmatched junction nucleotides: 3. The germline V gene encodes CDR1 SGDLS and CDR2 YYNGEE. The CDR3 has 13 amino acids. The CDR3 here is CASSRGLNNEQFF. The DNA for the CDR3 is TGTGCCAGCAGCAGGGGGCTAAACAATGAGCAGTTCTTC. Complete variable domain (other parts from reference TRBV9 and TRBJ2-1): DSGVTQTPKHLITATGQRVTLRCSPRSGDLSVYWYQQSLDQGLQFLIQYYNGEERAKGNILERFSAQQFPDLHSELNLSSLELGDSALYFCASSRGLNNEQFFGPGTRLTVL.

V is TRBV9 and J is TRBJ1-1; 8 nucleotides match TRBD1. Unmatched junction bases numbered 6, after V lost 0 bases and J lost 5 bases. The CDR3 is 15 amino acids. The V gene's germline CDR1 is SGDLS and CDR2 YYNGEE. The DNA for the CDR3 is TGTGCCAGCAGCGTAGGGCAGGGGGCTGGAACTGAAGCTTTCTTT. Residues: CASSVGQGAGTEAFF. Using reference TRBV9 and TRBJ1-1 for the parts outside the CDR3, the full variable domain is DSGVTQTPKHLITATGQRVTLRCSPRSGDLSVYWYQQSLDQGLQFLIQYYNGEERAKGNILERFSAQQFPDLHSELNLSSLELGDSALYFCASSVGQGAGTEAFFGQGTRLTVV.

The chain carries TRBV6-6 and TRBJ2-3; D is undetermined. V gave up 8 bases and J gave up 2 bases, with 14 bases separating them. Germline CDR1 is MNHNY and CDR2 is SVGAGI (reference sequence). The CDR3 runs 14 residues. Here the CDR3 reads CASVSEGFTDTQYF. The CDR3 nucleotides are TGTGCCAGCGTTTCGGAAGGCTTCACAGATACGCAGTATTTT.

The chain employs TRBV28 and TRBJ2-2; D call uncertain. V was trimmed by 1 base and J by 3 bases, leaving 15 bases between them. The CDR3 sequence is 17 residues long. Germline V gene lookup returns CDR1 MDHEN and CDR2 SYDVKM. In nucleotides, the CDR3 is TGTGCCAGCAGTTTATCTGCTCGGATGGTTTACACCGGGGAGCTGTTTTTT. Translated, it gives CASSLSARMVYTGELFF.

The chain carries TRBV15 and TRBJ2-4; 12 bases agree with TRBD2. The CDR3 loop spans 15 amino acids. The germline CDR1 and CDR2 sequences are LNHNV and YYDKDF (reference sequence). V dropped 5 bases and J dropped 9; count of bases not matched to a gene: 8. The CDR3 DNA reads TGTGCCACCAGCCTAGCGGGGGGGTCGGCGGGCATTCAGTACTTC. Amino acids: CATSLAGGSAGIQYF.

The chain joins TRBV15 to TRBJ2-7; 8 nucleotides align to TRBD1. The CDR3 extends over 13 amino acids. V lost 5 bases to trimming and J lost 5 bases; unmatched junction nucleotides: 5. Germline CDR1 and CDR2: LNHNV and YYDKDF (reference sequence). The DNA for the CDR3 is TGTGCCACCAGCGGCCGGGACAGGCACGAGCAGTACTTC. This sequence encodes CATSGRDRHEQYF. Drawing the rest from reference TRBV15 and TRBJ2-7, the complete variable domain is DAMVIQNPRYQVTQFGKPVTLSCSQTLNHNVMYWYQQKSSQAPKLLFHYYDKDFNNEADTPDNFQSRRPNTSFCFLDIRSPGLGDTAMYLCATSGRDRHEQYFGPGTRLTVT.

This chain links TRBV7-6 with TRBJ2-1, with 10 positions matching TRBD2. Germline-derived CDR1 and CDR2 are SGHVS and FNYEAQ. The V segment lost 5 bases and the J segment 0 bases; nucleotides outside the gene matches: 7. The CDR3 extends over 17 amino acids. The CDR3 DNA reads as TGTGCCAGCAGCCCCCCCAGCGGGGGGGCCTCCTACAATGAGCAGTTCTTC. Amino acid sequence: CASSPPSGGASYNEQFF. Supplemented by reference TRBV7-6 and TRBJ2-1, the full variable domain reads GAGVSQSPRYKVTKRGQDVALRCDPISGHVSLYWYRQALGQGPEFLTYFNYEAQQDKSGLPNDRFSAERPEGSISTLTIQRTEQRDSAMYRCASSPPSGGASYNEQFFGPGTRLTVL.

This clone is medium-sized. The rearrangement links TRBV7-9 to TRBJ2-5; D not resolved. This CDR3 has 15 residues. Germline CDR1 reads SEHNR; CDR2 reads FQNEAQ (reference sequence). Deletions cut 3 bases from V and 1 base from J, with 12 bases between. Here the CDR3 DNA reads TGTGCCAGCAGCTTTACAGCCGATTTCCAAGAGACCCAGTACTTC. Residues: CASSFTADFQETQYF.

The V gene is TRBV28, the J gene TRBJ1-5, with D possibly matching TRBD1 (5 bases). Germline V gene lookup returns CDR1 MDHEN and CDR2 SYDVKM. The CDR3 length is 14 residues. V shed 5 bases and J shed 4 bases, with 12 bases lying between them. The chain's CDR3 is CASSGQIGNQPQHF. DNA for the CDR3: TGTGCCAGCAGTGGACAAATCGGGAATCAGCCCCAGCATTTT.

This rearrangement joins TRBV9 to TRBJ2-7, with TRBD1 matching 9 bases. The ends lost 0 bases at V and 4 bases at J; junction bases unmatched: 11. Germline assignment: CDR1 SGDLS and CDR2 YYNGEE. This CDR3 comprises 17 residues. As DNA, the CDR3 is TGTGCCAGCAGCGTAGGGGTGTCGGGACAGGGATGGTACGAGCAGTACTTC. As protein: CASSVGVSGQGWYEQYF. The full variable domain, in which reference TRBV9 and TRBJ2-7 provide the parts outside the CDR3, is DSGVTQTPKHLITATGQRVTLRCSPRSGDLSVYWYQQSLDQGLQFLIQYYNGEERAKGNILERFSAQQFPDLHSELNLSSLELGDSALYFCASSVGVSGQGWYEQYFGPGTRLTVT.

By share of the sample, this clone is medium-sized. The gene calls are TRBV12-5 and TRBJ2-7; 7 positions match TRBD1. After removal of 7 bases from V and 4 bases from J, the junction contained 22 bases not matched to a gene. The CDR3 is 18 residues long. Per germline, CDR1 LGHNT and CDR2 FRNRAP. CDR3: CASAPKNTHTGVLYEQYF. The CDR3 DNA follows: TGTGCTAGTGCCCCTAAGAACACACACACAGGGGTGTTGTACGAGCAGTACTTC.